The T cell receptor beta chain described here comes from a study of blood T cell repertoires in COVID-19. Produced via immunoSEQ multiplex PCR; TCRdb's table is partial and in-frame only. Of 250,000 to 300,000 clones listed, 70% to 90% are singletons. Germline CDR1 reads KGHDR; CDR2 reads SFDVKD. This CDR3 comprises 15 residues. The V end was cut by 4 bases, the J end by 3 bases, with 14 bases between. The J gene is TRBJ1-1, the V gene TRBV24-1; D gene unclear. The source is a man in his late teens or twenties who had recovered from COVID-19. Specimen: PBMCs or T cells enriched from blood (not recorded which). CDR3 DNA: TGTGCCACCAGTGACCCAAGAGCGCAAGACACTGAAGCTTTCTTT. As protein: CATSDPRAQDTEAFF.